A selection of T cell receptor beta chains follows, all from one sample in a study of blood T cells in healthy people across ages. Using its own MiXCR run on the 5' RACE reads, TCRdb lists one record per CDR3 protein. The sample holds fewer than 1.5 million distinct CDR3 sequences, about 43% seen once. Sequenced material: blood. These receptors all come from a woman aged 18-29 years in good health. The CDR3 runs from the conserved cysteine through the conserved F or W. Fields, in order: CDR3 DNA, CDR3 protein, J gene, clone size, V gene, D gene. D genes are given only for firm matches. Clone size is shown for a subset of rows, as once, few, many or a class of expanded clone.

cdr3_nt: TGTGCCAGCAGCAAGGATTTCAGAACCTATGGCTACACCTTC; cdr3_aa: CASSKDFRTYGYTF; j_call: TRBJ1-2; clone_size: -; v_call: TRBV21-1; d_call: -
cdr3_nt: TGCAGTGCTAGAGATTCCCACCTTTTGACCAAAAACATTCAGTACTTC; cdr3_aa: CSARDSHLLTKNIQYF; j_call: TRBJ2-4; clone_size: -; v_call: TRBV20-1; d_call: -
cdr3_nt: TGTGCCAGCAGCTGGAAGGGTGGATCCTACAATGAGCAGTACTTC; cdr3_aa: CASSWKGGSYNEQYF; j_call: TRBJ2-7; clone_size: -; v_call: TRBV11-2; d_call: -
cdr3_nt: TGCGCCAGCAGCCATAAGACAGGGGGCTTTGGTACGCAGTATTTT; cdr3_aa: CASSHKTGGFGTQYF; j_call: TRBJ2-3; clone_size: -; v_call: TRBV4-1; d_call: TRBD1
cdr3_nt: TGTGCCAGCAGTTACATCCGGGGGGGCGGTTACAATGAGCAGTTCTTC; cdr3_aa: CASSYIRGGGYNEQFF; j_call: TRBJ2-1; clone_size: -; v_call: TRBV6-5; d_call: TRBD2
cdr3_nt: TGCGCCAGCAGCACGACCGGGCAGGGGAGTGAAAAACTGTTTTTT; cdr3_aa: CASSTTGQGSEKLFF; j_call: TRBJ1-4; clone_size: -; v_call: TRBV5-1; d_call: -
cdr3_nt: TGTGCCAGCAGGTCCATGAGCTCCTATAATTCACCCCTCCACTTT; cdr3_aa: CASRSMSSYNSPLHF; j_call: TRBJ1-6; clone_size: few; v_call: TRBV28; d_call: -
cdr3_nt: TGTGCCAGCAGTGCTAGACCGGGGACAGCACAAGAGACCCAGTACTTC; cdr3_aa: CASSARPGTAQETQYF; j_call: TRBJ2-5; clone_size: -; v_call: TRBV25-1; d_call: TRBD1
cdr3_nt: TGCAGTGCTAGCCCTCGCCTCACTAGCGGGATAGGGGGCAATGAGCAGTTCTTC; cdr3_aa: CSASPRLTSGIGGNEQFF; j_call: TRBJ2-1; clone_size: few; v_call: TRBV20-1; d_call: TRBD2
cdr3_nt: TGTGCCAGCAGCTTGACAGGGGGCATTTACGGTGAGCAGTTCTTC; cdr3_aa: CASSLTGGIYGEQFF; j_call: TRBJ2-1; clone_size: -; v_call: TRBV11-2; d_call: TRBD1
cdr3_nt: TGCGCCAGCAGCGTGGCAGGGGTGGTAGATACGCAGTATTTT; cdr3_aa: CASSVAGVVDTQYF; j_call: TRBJ2-3; clone_size: -; v_call: TRBV5-1; d_call: -
cdr3_nt: TGTGCCAGCAGTTTCACGACTAGCGGGAGGGCCGGGGAGCTGTTTTTT; cdr3_aa: CASSFTTSGRAGELFF; j_call: TRBJ2-2; clone_size: few; v_call: TRBV27; d_call: TRBD2
cdr3_nt: TGTGCCAGCATCCCCCAGCGGGGGGGGGATACGCAGTATTTT; cdr3_aa: CASIPQRGGDTQYF; j_call: TRBJ2-3; clone_size: -; v_call: TRBV2; d_call: TRBD2
cdr3_nt: TGCAGTGCTCTCTCGAACAGGGAACTTACCTCCTACAATGAGCAGTTCTTC; cdr3_aa: CSALSNRELTSYNEQFF; j_call: TRBJ2-1; clone_size: -; v_call: TRBV20-1; d_call: -
cdr3_nt: TGTGCCAGCATGAACAGGGGTAATGAAAAACTGTTTTTT; cdr3_aa: CASMNRGNEKLFF; j_call: TRBJ1-4; clone_size: few; v_call: TRBV5-5; d_call: TRBD1
cdr3_nt: TGCAGTGCTAGACCATTCCACACAGATACGCAGTATTTT; cdr3_aa: CSARPFHTDTQYF; j_call: TRBJ2-3; clone_size: few; v_call: TRBV20-1; d_call: -
cdr3_nt: TGTGCCAGCAGGGTGAGGGGTAGATATAGCAATCAGCCCCAGCATTTT; cdr3_aa: CASRVRGRYSNQPQHF; j_call: TRBJ1-5; clone_size: -; v_call: TRBV6-1; d_call: -
cdr3_nt: TGCAGTGCTAGAGTTCCGGCGTCGAACACCGGGGAGCTGTTTTTT; cdr3_aa: CSARVPASNTGELFF; j_call: TRBJ2-2; clone_size: few; v_call: TRBV20-1; d_call: -
cdr3_nt: TGTGCCAGCAGCTTGTGGTCCGGTTTATTCGATGAGCAGTTCTTC; cdr3_aa: CASSLWSGLFDEQFF; j_call: TRBJ2-1; clone_size: once; v_call: TRBV7-2; d_call: -
cdr3_nt: TGTGCCACCAGCAGAGTCCTAGCGGGGGGGCGACAAGAGACCCAGTACTTC; cdr3_aa: CATSRVLAGGRQETQYF; j_call: TRBJ2-5; clone_size: few; v_call: TRBV15; d_call: TRBD2
cdr3_nt: TGTGCCAGCATGCCAGGGGGATCTAATGAAAAACTGTTTTTT; cdr3_aa: CASMPGGSNEKLFF; j_call: TRBJ1-4; clone_size: -; v_call: TRBV12-3/TRBV12-4; d_call: TRBD1
cdr3_nt: TGCAGTGCTAGAGGACAGGCCCAAGAGACCCAGTACTTC; cdr3_aa: CSARGQAQETQYF; j_call: TRBJ2-5; clone_size: few; v_call: TRBV20-1; d_call: -
cdr3_nt: TGCAGTGCTGGACCCGGGACTAGCGGGAGACCTGAGCAGTTCTTC; cdr3_aa: CSAGPGTSGRPEQFF; j_call: TRBJ2-1; clone_size: few; v_call: TRBV20-1; d_call: TRBD2
cdr3_nt: TGTGCCAGCAGTTGGACCTTAGATCCGAGCTCCTACGAGCAGTACTTC; cdr3_aa: CASSWTLDPSSYEQYF; j_call: TRBJ2-7; clone_size: -; v_call: TRBV12-3/TRBV12-4; d_call: -
cdr3_nt: TGTGCCAGCAGCGTGGGGGATCGGTACACCTTC; cdr3_aa: CASSVGDRYTF; j_call: TRBJ1-2; clone_size: few; v_call: TRBV9; d_call: -
cdr3_nt: TGTGCCAGCAGCCAGGAGGGACTAACTACCTACGAGCAGTACTTC; cdr3_aa: CASSQEGLTTYEQYF; j_call: TRBJ2-7; clone_size: few; v_call: TRBV4-2; d_call: TRBD2
cdr3_nt: TGCGCCAGCAGCACCGGGACTAGCGGGGGAACAGGGTACTTC; cdr3_aa: CASSTGTSGGTGYF; j_call: TRBJ2-4; clone_size: few; v_call: TRBV5-1; d_call: TRBD2
cdr3_nt: TGCGCCAGCAGCCAGGGACAGGGGGTATACAAGCAGTACTTC; cdr3_aa: CASSQGQGVYKQYF; j_call: TRBJ2-4; clone_size: -; v_call: TRBV4-1; d_call: TRBD1
cdr3_nt: TGCGCCAGCAGCCAGGAGGACAGGGGCGAGACCCAGTACTTC; cdr3_aa: CASSQEDRGETQYF; j_call: TRBJ2-5; clone_size: -; v_call: TRBV4-1; d_call: TRBD1
cdr3_nt: TGTGCCAGCAACTCAACCGGGACAATTTACGAGCAGTACTTC; cdr3_aa: CASNSTGTIYEQYF; j_call: TRBJ2-7; clone_size: -; v_call: TRBV5-5; d_call: -
cdr3_nt: TGTGCCAGCAGACGCGGACTAGCGGGGGGTCCCACAGATACGCAGTATTTT; cdr3_aa: CASRRGLAGGPTDTQYF; j_call: TRBJ2-3; clone_size: few; v_call: TRBV12-3/TRBV12-4; d_call: TRBD2
cdr3_nt: TGTGCCAGCAGCCGTGGTTGGGAGCAGTTCTTC; cdr3_aa: CASSRGWEQFF; j_call: TRBJ2-1; clone_size: many; v_call: TRBV11-2; d_call: -
cdr3_nt: TGTGCCAGCAGTCCAAGCGGAACCTCGGTCTACGAGCAGAACTTC; cdr3_aa: CASSPSGTSVYEQNF; j_call: TRBJ2-7; clone_size: once; v_call: TRBV27; d_call: -
cdr3_nt: TGTGCCAGCAGCCCCTCTTTTCAGGGGGCTTTTGTTACGCAGTATTTT; cdr3_aa: CASSPSFQGAFVTQYF; j_call: TRBJ2-3; clone_size: few; v_call: TRBV3-1; d_call: TRBD1
cdr3_nt: TGCAGTGCCCCGAGCGGGGGGCTATGGAATACGCAGTATTTT; cdr3_aa: CSAPSGGLWNTQYF; j_call: TRBJ2-3; clone_size: -; v_call: TRBV20-1; d_call: TRBD2
cdr3_nt: TGTGCCATCGGACCGAACGATCGACTAGCGGGAGTTACCGGGGAGCTGTTTTTT; cdr3_aa: CAIGPNDRLAGVTGELFF; j_call: TRBJ2-2; clone_size: few; v_call: TRBV10-3; d_call: TRBD2
cdr3_nt: TGTGCCAGCAGCTTAGGGAGCAAGGAAGCTTTCTTT; cdr3_aa: CASSLGSKEAFF; j_call: TRBJ1-1; clone_size: few; v_call: TRBV7-9; d_call: -
cdr3_nt: TGTGCCATCAGTCTAGACAGGGGCTCTGGAAACACCATATATTTT; cdr3_aa: CAISLDRGSGNTIYF; j_call: TRBJ1-3; clone_size: -; v_call: TRBV10-3; d_call: TRBD1
cdr3_nt: TGTGCCAGCAGACAGGGACGCACTGAAGCTTTCTTT; cdr3_aa: CASRQGRTEAFF; j_call: TRBJ1-1; clone_size: -; v_call: TRBV25-1; d_call: -
cdr3_nt: TGCGCCAGCAGCTTGGGGGGAGCGACCAACTCTGGGGCCAACGTCCTGACTTTC; cdr3_aa: CASSLGGATNSGANVLTF; j_call: TRBJ2-6; clone_size: -; v_call: TRBV5-1; d_call: -
cdr3_nt: TGCAGTGCCCCCCCGACCGGGGGGTACGAGCAGTACTTC; cdr3_aa: CSAPPTGGYEQYF; j_call: TRBJ2-7; clone_size: -; v_call: TRBV20-1; d_call: TRBD2
cdr3_nt: TGTGCCAGCAGTGAACGATGGCAAGCTTTCGGAAATGAGCAGTTCTTC; cdr3_aa: CASSERWQAFGNEQFF; j_call: TRBJ2-1; clone_size: -; v_call: TRBV6-1; d_call: -
cdr3_nt: TGCAGTGCACACGCCATCAGGGGTTTACACGAGCAGTACTTC; cdr3_aa: CSAHAIRGLHEQYF; j_call: TRBJ2-7; clone_size: few; v_call: TRBV20-1; d_call: -
cdr3_nt: TGTGCCAGCAGTTCTATCCGGGGGGCCAACGTCCTGACTTTC; cdr3_aa: CASSSIRGANVLTF; j_call: TRBJ2-6; clone_size: few; v_call: TRBV28; d_call: -
cdr3_nt: TGTGCCAGCAGTTTTTGGCGGGGGTTCACAGATACGCAGTATTTT; cdr3_aa: CASSFWRGFTDTQYF; j_call: TRBJ2-3; clone_size: -; v_call: TRBV27; d_call: TRBD2
cdr3_nt: TGTGCCAGCAGTTTACGAGAGGGGGCTAACTATGGCTACACCTTC; cdr3_aa: CASSLREGANYGYTF; j_call: TRBJ1-2; clone_size: -; v_call: TRBV27; d_call: -
cdr3_nt: TGTGCCAGCATTACAGGACAGGGTGGACAGCCCCAGCATTTT; cdr3_aa: CASITGQGGQPQHF; j_call: TRBJ1-5; clone_size: -; v_call: TRBV28; d_call: TRBD1
cdr3_nt: TGTGCCAGCTCTCAACAGGGACTGAACACTGAAGCTTTCTTT; cdr3_aa: CASSQQGLNTEAFF; j_call: TRBJ1-1; clone_size: few; v_call: TRBV18; d_call: -
cdr3_nt: TGTGCCAGCAATCTAAACAGGGGCATGAACACTGAAGCTTTCTTT; cdr3_aa: CASNLNRGMNTEAFF; j_call: TRBJ1-1; clone_size: few; v_call: TRBV9; d_call: TRBD1
cdr3_nt: TGTGCCAGCAGCCGGGGGGTTGGGGGAAGCTCCTACAATGAGCAGTTCTTC; cdr3_aa: CASSRGVGGSSYNEQFF; j_call: TRBJ2-1; clone_size: -; v_call: TRBV7-9; d_call: TRBD2
cdr3_nt: TGTGCCTGCGGGACTAGCAGCAGCTCCTACGAGCAGTACTTC; cdr3_aa: CACGTSSSSYEQYF; j_call: TRBJ2-7; clone_size: -; v_call: TRBV30; d_call: TRBD2
cdr3_nt: TGCAGCGTTGTATTGACAGGCCCTTCTACCGAGCAGTACTTC; cdr3_aa: CSVVLTGPSTEQYF; j_call: TRBJ2-7; clone_size: -; v_call: TRBV29-1; d_call: -
cdr3_nt: TGCAGTGCTAGAGATCCCGGGGGAGGACAAGAGACCCAGTACTTC; cdr3_aa: CSARDPGGGQETQYF; j_call: TRBJ2-5; clone_size: once; v_call: TRBV20-1; d_call: -
cdr3_nt: TGTGCCAGCAGCTTATTCGCAGGGGGCAGCACCCGGGAGCTGTTTTTT; cdr3_aa: CASSLFAGGSTRELFF; j_call: TRBJ2-2; clone_size: -; v_call: TRBV7-9; d_call: TRBD1
cdr3_nt: TGCGCCAGCTCACTAACAGGGACCGAAGTGACTGAAGCTTTCTTT; cdr3_aa: CASSLTGTEVTEAFF; j_call: TRBJ1-1; clone_size: -; v_call: TRBV5-1; d_call: -